A selection of T cell receptor beta chains follows, all from one sample in a study of T cells in Graves' hyperthyroidism and ophthalmopathy. TCRdb recomputed calls from the multiplex PCR reads with MiXCR, one row per CDR3 protein. The table shows more than 300,000 distinct CDR3 sequences, with about 18% occurring only once. The sequenced sample was blood. These receptors were obtained from a woman younger than 45 with Graves' hyperthyroidism that later progressed to Graves' ophthalmopathy. CDR3s include the opening cysteine and the closing phenylalanine or tryptophan. D genes are given only for firm matches. Clone size is not always given. Where it is, it says once, few, many or a class for expanded clones.

clone_size	j_call	d_call	v_call	cdr3_aa	cdr3_nt
many	TRBJ2-1	TRBD1	TRBV11-2	CASSLDLTGVTYNEQFF	TGTGCCAGCAGCTTAGATCTAACAGGGGTCACTTACAATGAGCAGTTCTTC
.	TRBJ1-2	.	TRBV7-9	CASSPGGYTF	TGTGCCAGCAGCCCCGGTGGCTACACCTTC
many	TRBJ2-3	.	TRBV7-2	CASSLGPMTSTDTQYF	TGTGCCAGCAGCTTAGGACCGATGACTAGCACAGATACGCAGTATTTT
few	TRBJ2-3	.	TRBV29-1	CSVGILSTDTQYF	TGCAGCGTCGGAATTCTGAGCACAGATACGCAGTATTTT
many	TRBJ1-2	TRBD1	TRBV11-2	CASSPVGGRGNGYTF	TGTGCCAGCAGCCCCGTAGGAGGCAGGGGGAATGGCTACACCTTC
few	TRBJ2-5	.	TRBV7-9	CASSLVPQVQETQYF	TGTGCCAGCAGCTTAGTCCCACAGGTCCAAGAGACCCAGTACTTC
many	TRBJ1-1	TRBD1	TRBV28	CASSHGQGASRTEAFF	TGTGCCAGCAGTCACGGACAGGGGGCGAGTAGGACTGAAGCTTTCTTT
many	TRBJ2-2	.	TRBV28	CASTTHGGFGELFF	TGTGCCAGCACTACCCACGGGGGTTTCGGGGAGCTGTTTTTT
few	TRBJ2-5	.	TRBV20-1	CSAGTDQETQYF	TGCAGTGCCGGGACCGATCAAGAGACCCAGTACTTC
once	TRBJ1-2	.	TRBV2	CASSEAVGDGYTF	TGTGCCAGCAGTGAAGCGGTTGGGGATGGCTACACCTTC
few	TRBJ2-7	TRBD1	TRBV29-1	CSVEEPGQSYEQYF	TGCAGCGTTGAAGAACCGGGACAGTCCTACGAGCAGTACTTC
many	TRBJ2-1	.	TRBV28	CASSLRLTGEQFF	TGTGCCAGCAGTTTGCGACTGACTGGTGAGCAGTTCTTC
.	TRBJ1-4	TRBD1	TRBV6-1	CASRETGGGLANEKLFF	TGTGCCAGCAGAGAGACAGGGGGCGGCTTGGCTAATGAAAAACTGTTTTTT
.	TRBJ1-2	.	TRBV20-1	CSVFEIAGYGYTF	TGCAGTGTCTTCGAGATAGCGGGCTATGGCTACACCTTC
.	TRBJ2-7	.	TRBV27	CASSYGVEQYF	TGTGCCAGCAGTTACGGCGTCGAGCAGTACTTC
many	TRBJ1-2	.	TRBV6-1	CASSLEGYGYTF	TGTGCCAGCAGTCTAGAGGGCTATGGCTACACCTTC
.	TRBJ2-5	TRBD1	TRBV27	CASSSRDSQETQYF	TGTGCCAGCAGTTCTCGGGACAGCCAAGAGACCCAGTACTTC
.	TRBJ2-7	TRBD1	TRBV11-3	CASSRRQGAIYEQYF	TGTGCCAGCAGCCGACGACAGGGGGCTATCTACGAGCAGTACTTC